This is a list of T cell receptor beta chains from one sample in a study of T cells expressing NK-cell markers. TCRdb re-called the 5' RACE reads and catalogs CDR3 proteins one per entry, DNA excluded. The sample data list some 460,000 distinct CDR3 sequences. The sample taken for sequencing was blood T cells: a sorted CD56 or NKG2C T cell subset, CD4+ or CD8+ T cells, or bulk PBMC T cells (not recorded which). The receptors shown here come from a woman between 50 and 59 years old in good health. CDR3s include the opening cysteine and the closing phenylalanine or tryptophan.

CSVRQGTGTGELFF | TRBJ2-2 | TRBV29-1
CSVVSSGSWYEQFF | TRBJ2-1 | TRBV29-1
CASTSPGFSYEQYF | TRBJ2-7 | TRBV6-2/TRBV6-3
CASSPLGGNEQFF | TRBJ2-1 | TRBV7-9
CASKSGIYEQYF | TRBJ2-7 | TRBV2
CASSPQGPEQYF | TRBJ2-7 | TRBV5-1
CSAEGLATEAFF | TRBJ1-1 | TRBV20-1
CASRLYRDQTGELFF | TRBJ2-2 | TRBV2
CASSFRGSGMAYNEQFF | TRBJ2-1 | TRBV5-1
CSVAGTTHSYEQYF | TRBJ2-7 | TRBV29-1
CASSVAATSGSRETQYF | TRBJ2-5 | TRBV9
CASSLGRPTQGPQHF | TRBJ1-5 | TRBV7-2
CASSLSDSISYEQYF | TRBJ2-7 | TRBV5-1